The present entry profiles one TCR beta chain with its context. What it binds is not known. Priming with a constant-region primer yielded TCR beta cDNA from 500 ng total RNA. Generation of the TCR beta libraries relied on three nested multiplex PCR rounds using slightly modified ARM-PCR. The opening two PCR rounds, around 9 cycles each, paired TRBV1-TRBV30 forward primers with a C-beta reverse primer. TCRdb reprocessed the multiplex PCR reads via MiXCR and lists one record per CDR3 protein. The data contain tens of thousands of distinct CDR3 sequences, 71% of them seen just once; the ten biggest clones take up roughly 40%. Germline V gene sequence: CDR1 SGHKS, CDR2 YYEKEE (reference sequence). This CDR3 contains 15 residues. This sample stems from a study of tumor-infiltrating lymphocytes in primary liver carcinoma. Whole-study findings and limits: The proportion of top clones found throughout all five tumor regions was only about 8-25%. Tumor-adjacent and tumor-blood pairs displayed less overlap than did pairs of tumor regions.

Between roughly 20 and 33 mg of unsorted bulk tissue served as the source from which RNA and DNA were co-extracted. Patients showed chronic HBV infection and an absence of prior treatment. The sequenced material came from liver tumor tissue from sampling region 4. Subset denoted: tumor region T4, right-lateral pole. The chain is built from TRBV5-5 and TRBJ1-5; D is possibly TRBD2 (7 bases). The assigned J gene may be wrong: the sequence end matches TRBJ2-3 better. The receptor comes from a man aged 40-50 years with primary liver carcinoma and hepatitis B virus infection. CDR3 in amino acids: CASSLRGGYNQPQYF. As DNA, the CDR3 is TGTGCCAGCAGCTTGAGGGGGGGTTACAATCAGCCTCAGTATTTT.